Sequencing of this T cell receptor (beta chain) was carried out in a study of OX40 agonist ivuxolimab in advanced cancers. As for the study in general: A mean age of approximately 64 years, range about 20 to 85, was recorded, and approximately 79% were male.

Sequencing was performed with immunoSEQ multiplex PCR; in TCRdb, only in-frame clones are kept and a portion is missing. This sample has about 76,000 clones, with over 80% found just once. CDR1 is GTSNPN, CDR2 SVGIG, per germline (reference sequence). This CDR3 comprises 13 residues. Trimming pared 0 bases from V and 5 bases from J, leaving 10 bases between. The sequence was collected from an adult with an advanced solid tumor such as melanoma, head and neck, liver or kidney cancer. Sequencing used CD4+ or CD8+ T cells sorted from blood, obtained in a trial of the OX40 agonist ivuxolimab. The chain combines TRBV30 with TRBJ2-5; D is unresolved. CDR3 sequence (DNA): TGTGCCTGGAGTGTATTGCTTGCCGAGACCCAGTACTTC. It codes for CAWSVLLAETQYF.